This T cell receptor beta chain was sequenced in a study of blood T cell repertoires in COVID-19 (dated by TCRdb to 2020 to 2022). As for the study more broadly: The collaborator samples originated in the United States, Italy and Spain and spanned the acute and convalescent phases of COVID-19. The prospective study material was composed of cDNA or gDNA derived from T cells, B-cell-depleted T cells, or PBMCs. Deeply sampled blood TCRbeta repertoires from subjects exposed to, actively infected with, or recovered from COVID-19 were included in the dataset. The repertoires were released in a freely available public database intended as a resource for research on the immune response to SARS-CoV-2. The samples were drawn from the first 160 participants of the ongoing ImmuneRACE study and from over a thousand subjects provided by 6 global collaborators. Nearly every sample came with metadata listing a de-identified subject ID, COVID-19 status, age in years and sex. Where available, HLA class I and class II types were taken from metadata supplied by the sample provider and were not determined by assay-based typing. Points the paper makes about the study in general: How much clinical and demographic metadata was included differed by source and by participant, and the metadata was provided uncurated.

The immunoSEQ Assay, a bias-controlled multiplex PCR, was used to amplify TCRbeta CDR3 regions from genomic DNA. The original pipeline was this. The number of nucleated cells in each sample was estimated from the amplification of reference gene primers within the assay. To quantify the absolute abundance of each unique TCRbeta CDR3 rearrangement, sequence reads were collapsed and filtered. For each sample, productive Simpson clonality was calculated by taking the square root of Simpson's diversity index across productive rearrangements. TCRdb provides this immuneACCESS table in a form limited to in-frame rearrangements. Some clones are lacking; in checked studies, under half of them reflect an unresolved V gene, and why the rest are absent is not known. The V and J calls and clone size come from that table; D and trimming were worked out from the DNA. The table for this sample lists about 78,000 clones; less than 95% of them were counted only once. Under 1.1% of the sample goes to the ten largest clones.

Each collaborating institution followed its own protocols to collect whole blood in K2EDTA tubes. For TCRbeta analysis, collaborators shipped samples as frozen whole blood, isolated PBMCs, or DNA extracted from either of those sample types. The V end gives up 4 bases and the J end 13 bases, leaving 9 bases in the junction not matched to a gene. CDR1 and CDR2 were assigned from the germline V gene as MDHEN and SYDVKM. Its CDR3 holds 12 amino acids, cysteine through phenylalanine. Only the CDR3 region is kept as DNA, spanning 36 bases read in frame from base 1. Of note for this clone: Its antigen remains undetermined. One base away there is no much larger clone; base qualities are not given.

The material sequenced was peripheral blood. This clonotype originated in a woman between 50 and 59 years old in a cohort sampled during active COVID-19. Recombination connected TRBV28 to TRBJ1-1, with TRBD1 matching 7 junction bases. In nucleotides, the sequence is TGTGCCAGCAGTTACAGGGGCCGAAGTGATTTCTTT. Protein translation: CASSYRGRSDFF.